The 29 T cell receptor beta chains listed next were all sequenced from one sample in a study of blood T cells in healthy people across ages. Next came a second PCR, run for about 6 to 11 cycles, which used a sample-barcoded 5' primer along with a J-beta primer mix. TCRdb recomputed calls from the 5' RACE reads with MiXCR, one row per CDR3 protein. The table has roughly 700,000 distinct CDR3 sequences, roughly 49% seen once. The sample comprised blood. The receptors here all came from a woman aged 55-75 years in good health.

The chain combines TRBV6-6 with TRBJ2-4; 9 positions match TRBD2. The J call may not be correct, given that the DNA end is closer to TRBJ2-7. Germline V gives CDR1 MNHNY, CDR2 SVGAGI (reference sequence). The CDR3 totals 15 residues. The CDR3 reads CASSTTRGGRDEQYF. CDR3 coding DNA: TGTGCCAGCAGTACCACAAGGGGCGGGAGGGACGAGCAGTACTTC.

On this clonotype: The junction differs from germline at one of its ends, possibly a read error. The chain links TRBV11-2 to TRBJ1-1; no clear D gene. The CDR3 is made up of 13 amino acids. The germline V gene has CDR1 SGHAT and CDR2 FQNNGV. The CDR3 is CASRITGNPEAFF. The DNA of the CDR3 is TGTGCCAGCAGGATAACCGGGAACCCTGAAGCTTTCTTT.

This clonotype was seen ten or more times. The rearrangement uses TRBV20-1 and TRBJ2-3, with TRBD2 identical over 11 bases. Looked up from germline, CDR1 is DFQATT and CDR2 is SNEGSKA (reference sequence). The CDR3 totals 15 residues. Unmatched junction bases numbered 9, after V lost 4 bases and J lost 6 bases. CDR3 region: CSATLTSGSPDTQYF. The CDR3 DNA follows: TGCAGTGCTACCCTTACTAGCGGGAGTCCGGATACGCAGTATTTT.

CDR3 bases: TGTGCTAGTGGCCATGTAGACGGAGAAAACAATGAGCAGTTCTTC. Translation: CASGHVDGENNEQFF. The rearrangement uses TRBV12-5 and TRBJ2-1; the D is unclear. The CDR3 is 15 residues long. V lost 6 bases to trimming and J lost 5 bases, with 17 bases between them. CDR1 and CDR2 (germline): LGHNT, FRNRAP.

Concerning this clonotype: The junction shows a germline mismatch at one end, possibly a read error. The chain carries TRBV6-2 or TRBV6-3 and TRBJ2-2; D is unresolved. There are 14 residues in the CDR3. The germline V gene encodes CDR1 MNHEY and CDR2 SVGEGT. The CDR3 nucleotides read TGTGCCAGCAGTTACGGGCTAAACACCGAGGAGCTGTTTTTT. It yields the protein CASSYGLNTEELFF.

In this sample, this clonotype turned up a few times. The V and J genes are TRBV15 and TRBJ2-1, with D maybe TRBD2 (6 bases). V lost 7 bases, J lost 8 bases, and 21 bases lay in between. Germline V gene lookup returns CDR1 LNHNV and CDR2 YYDKDF (reference sequence). This CDR3 has 15 amino acids. The CDR3 sequence is CATTSGSRFGDEQFF. Written as DNA, the CDR3 is TGTGCCACCACTTCCGGGAGCCGGTTTGGAGATGAGCAGTTCTTC.

This chain joins TRBV7-6 and TRBJ2-7, with D maybe TRBD1 (5 bases). Germline V gene sequence: CDR1 SGHVS, CDR2 FNYEAQ. The CDR3 is made up of 13 amino acids. Trimming cost V 3 bases and J 2 bases, with 8 bases left between them. The CDR3 reads CASSFTGTYEQYF. CDR3 nucleotides: TGTGCCAGCAGCTTTACAGGTACCTACGAGCAGTACTTC.

The J gene is TRBJ2-1, the V gene TRBV14; TRBD2 aligns across 11 bases. Looked up from germline, CDR1 is SGHDN and CDR2 is FVKESK. Unmatched junction bases numbered 6, after V lost 4 bases and J lost 4 bases. The CDR3 covers 16 residues. CDR3 protein: CASSRVAGGQYNEQFF. As DNA, the CDR3 is TGTGCCAGCAGCCGAGTAGCGGGAGGGCAGTACAATGAGCAGTTCTTC.

This clonotype was detected only a few times. The CDR3 DNA is TGTGCCAGCAGTTTCCGGGACAGGGGCTCAAGGCAGTACTTC. It codes for CASSFRDRGSRQYF. The chain joins TRBV12-3 or TRBV12-4 to TRBJ2-7; TRBD1 matches 10 bases. This CDR3 is 14 amino acids long. Trimming removed 3 bases from V and 9 bases from J; junction bases left unmatched: 8.

Comment on this clonotype: At one of its ends the junction is not consistent with the germline gene, which may arise from a read error. The chain recombines TRBV3-1 with TRBJ1-1; D is possibly TRBD1 (6 bases). Germline CDR1 and CDR2: LGHDT and YNNKEL (reference sequence). The CDR3 covers 16 residues. CDR3 in amino acids: CASSRQQGTVNTEAFF. The CDR3 DNA follows: TGTGCCAGTAGCCGACAACAGGGTACAGTAAACACTGAAGCTTTCTTT.

The V gene is TRBV20-1, the J gene TRBJ1-2, with D unclear. Germline assignment: CDR1 DFQATT and CDR2 SNEGSKA (reference sequence). The CDR3 contains 13 residues. V was trimmed by 3 bases and J by 6 bases, leaving 14 bases between them. The CDR3, as DNA: TGCAGTGCTAGTTTCCCCACGGTAGATGGCTACACCTTC. It encodes CSASFPTVDGYTF.

V is TRBV10-3 and J is TRBJ1-5; 10 bases fit TRBD1. There are 16 residues in the CDR3. Germline V gene sequence: CDR1 ENHRY, CDR2 SYGVKD. The junction had 5 bases not matched to a gene; V was cut back by 4 bases and J by 2 bases. Here the CDR3 DNA reads TGTGCCATCAGTGGGACAGGGGGATTGGGCAATCAGCCCCAGCATTTT. This translates into CAISGTGGLGNQPQHF.

The CDR3 coding sequence is TGTGCCAGCAGTTACTCGAGGGCTAGCGGATACTCTCCCGTGAGGGCAGATACGCAGTATTTT. Its protein is CASSYSRASGYSPVRADTQYF. J is TRBJ2-3 and V is TRBV6-2 or TRBV6-3; 7 bases fit TRBD2. Looked up from germline, CDR1 is MNHEY and CDR2 is SVGEGT. This CDR3 has 21 amino acids. The ends lost 0 bases at V and 4 bases at J; junction bases unmatched: 22.

The chain uses TRBV6-2 or TRBV6-3 and TRBJ2-6; no clear D gene. V lost 2 bases to trimming and J lost 9 bases, with 17 bases between them. CDR1 is MNHEY and CDR2 is SVGEGT in the germline V gene. CDR3 length equals 16 residues. CDR3 nucleotide sequence: TGTGCCAGCAGTTACCTAGTAGTACGTCAAGGCAACGTCCTGACTTTC. Translation: CASSYLVVRQGNVLTF.

V usage is TRBV4-2 and J usage is TRBJ1-2; D is unresolved. Looked up from germline, CDR1 is LGHNA and CDR2 is YNFKEQ. The CDR3 is made up of 14 amino acids. Trimming removed 1 base from V and 6 bases from J, with 12 bases in between. CDR3 sequence: CASSQASGFDGYTF. The CDR3 DNA sequence: TGTGCCAGCAGCCAAGCTTCGGGGTTCGATGGCTACACCTTC.

The V and J genes are TRBV4-2 and TRBJ2-7; 7 nucleotides match TRBD2. The germline V gene has CDR1 LGHNA and CDR2 YNFKEQ. This CDR3 is 16 amino acids long. With V trimmed by 1 base and J by 3 bases, 9 bases remained unmatched. The CDR3 bases are TGTGCCAGCAGCCAAGGAGGGGCTAGCGGATTCTACGAGCAGTACTTC. It yields the protein CASSQGGASGFYEQYF.

This chain joins TRBV4-3 and TRBJ1-2; D ambiguous. CDR3 length: 14 residues. Germline V gene sequence: CDR1 LGHNA, CDR2 YSLEER. Trimming removed 2 bases from V and 8 bases from J, with 15 bases in between. CDR3 coding DNA: TGCGCCAGCAGCCAAACAGTCGGCAGTCGCGGCTACACCTTC. This gives the protein CASSQTVGSRGYTF.

This clonotype was seen many times. The V gene is TRBV6-5, the J gene TRBJ2-5, with 11 bases that match TRBD2. Germline assignment: CDR1 MNHEY and CDR2 SVGAGI. Trimming removed 6 bases from V and 3 bases from J; junction bases left unmatched: 0. There are 13 residues in the CDR3. This chain's CDR3 is CASRTSGEETQYF. CDR3 coding DNA: TGTGCCAGCAGGACTAGCGGGGAAGAGACCCAGTACTTC.

This clonotype was counted only a few times. The V and J genes are TRBV7-2 and TRBJ2-3; D gene ambiguous. This CDR3 is built from 14 residues. The V gene's germline CDR1 is SGHTA and CDR2 FQGNSA. Trimming took off 5 bases at V and 4 bases at J, with 13 bases between the two ends. Here the CDR3 DNA reads TGTGCCAGCAGCGTCCGGGTCCCTCCAGATACGCAGTATTTT. Its translation is CASSVRVPPDTQYF.

Points on this clonotype: A single base separates this from a much larger clone, so it may be a read error. This rearrangement joins TRBV15 to TRBJ2-3; 11 positions match TRBD2. CDR3 size: 14 residues. The germline V gene encodes CDR1 LNHNV and CDR2 YYDKDF (reference sequence). CDR3 amino acids: CTTSSGLAGDTQYF. The CDR3 DNA sequence: TGTACCACCAGCAGTGGACTAGCGGGAGATACGCAGTATTTT.

V usage is TRBV18 and J usage is TRBJ2-4; perhaps TRBD1 as D (6 bases). The J call may be wrong; the DNA end is better matched by TRBJ2-7. This CDR3 comprises 14 residues. The germline gives CDR1 KGHSH, CDR2 LQKENI. Here the CDR3 reads CASSPPAGVGEQYF. DNA of the CDR3: TGTGCCAGCTCACCACCGGCAGGGGTAGGCGAGCAGTACTTC.

The rearrangement links TRBV20-1 to TRBJ2-7; D possibly corresponds to TRBD1 (5 bases). Trimming shortened V by 4 bases and J by 6 bases, and 10 bases separated the two germline ends. CDR3 size: 11 residues. CDR1 and CDR2 from the germline V gene are DFQATT and SNEGSKA (reference sequence). The CDR3 is CSATREAEQYF. CDR3 DNA: TGCAGTGCTACCAGGGAAGCCGAGCAGTACTTC.

The rearrangement links TRBV10-3 to TRBJ2-4, with D possibly TRBD2 on 6 matching bases. The J call could be wrong; TRBJ2-7 is a better fit for the DNA end. Germline loops: CDR1 ENHRY, CDR2 SYGVKD. The CDR3 length is 11 residues. CDR3 sequence: CALGTRYEQYF. The CDR3 region has the DNA TGTGCCCTAGGGACTCGCTACGAGCAGTACTTC.

This clonotype has at least ten counts. The chain recombines TRBV7-6 with TRBJ2-5; TRBD1 is a possible D gene (6 bases). Trimming stripped 5 bases from V and 5 bases from J, with 12 bases between. Germline V gene sequence: CDR1 SGHVS, CDR2 FNYEAQ. The CDR3 is made up of 13 amino acids. The CDR3 region has the DNA TGTGCCAGCAGCCGACAGGAAAGGGAGACCCAGTACTTC. Its translation is CASSRQERETQYF.

This chain joins TRBV7-2 and TRBJ2-3, with 9 bases matching TRBD2. The J segment lost 3 bases and the V segment lost 5 bases, leaving 9 bases of the junction unmatched. The CDR3 is made up of 16 amino acids. Germline V CDR1 and CDR2: SGHTA, FQGNSA. CDR3 sequence (DNA): TGTGCCAGCAGCCCTGTTAGCCTAGCGGGAACAGATACGCAGTATTTT. Translating gives CASSPVSLAGTDTQYF.

This clonotype occurred a few times. The gene calls are TRBV6-5 and TRBJ2-7, with 12 bases fitting TRBD2. J gave up 1 base and V 8 bases, and 9 bases lay outside the gene matches. The CDR3 is 16 amino acids. Germline V gene sequence: CDR1 MNHEY, CDR2 SVGAGI. The CDR3 DNA reads TGTGCCAGCGTAAAGACTAGCGGGAGTTTTTCCTACGAGCAGTACTTC. Protein sequence: CASVKTSGSFSYEQYF.

This clonotype has more than one count but fewer than ten. The rearrangement uses TRBV29-1 and TRBJ2-1; TRBD2 is a possible D gene (5 bases). This CDR3 comprises 13 residues. Germline V CDR1 and CDR2: SQVTM, ANQGSEA. Trimming took off 7 bases at V and 0 bases at J, with 10 bases between the two ends. CDR3 amino acids: CSGRESSYNEQFF. DNA of the CDR3: TGCAGCGGAAGGGAGAGCTCCTACAATGAGCAGTTCTTC.

This clonotype was seen a handful of times. The chain employs TRBV20-1 and TRBJ1-2; D call uncertain. In germline, CDR1 is DFQATT, CDR2 SNEGSKA (reference sequence). The CDR3 contains 13 residues. The ends were cut back, 1 base at V and 2 bases at J, with 8 bases in the middle. The CDR3 loop is CSARAGKNYGYTF. In DNA form, the CDR3 reads TGCAGTGCTAGAGCCGGGAAGAACTATGGCTACACCTTC.

CDR3 amino acids: CSARPRTGGQYNEQFF. DNA of the CDR3: TGCAGTGCTAGACCACGCACGGGAGGCCAATACAATGAGCAGTTCTTC. This chain links TRBV20-1 with TRBJ2-1; 7 nucleotides align to TRBD2. The J segment lost 4 bases and the V segment lost 2 bases, leaving 11 bases of the junction unmatched. The CDR3 runs 16 residues. Germline CDR1 and CDR2: DFQATT and SNEGSKA (reference sequence).